These 18 T cell receptor beta chains share one sample of origin, sequenced in a study of CDR3 diversity in severe acne (dated by TCRdb to 2018 to 2020). Library construction relied on PCR. The data were produced on an Illumina HiSeq 2000. TCRdb handled the public reads itself, with Q25 trimming in fastp and clone calling in MiXCR, and kept productive beta chains. Each CDR3 protein gets just one entry, which takes the most common genes and DNA from the rows behind it. This sample is represented by tens of thousands of distinct CDR3 sequences; less than 65% of them were singletons. The ten top clones hold 11% of the sample. Input material: blood. These receptors all stem from a male donor with severe acne vulgaris.

CDR3 region: CASSSLADQNTGELFF. CDR3 coding DNA: TGTGCCAGCAGCTCTCTAGCGGACCAGAACACCGGGGAGCTGTTTTTT. The chain is built from TRBV13 and TRBJ2-2; 7 bases agree with TRBD2. V lost 4 bases, J lost 1 base, and 6 bases stayed unmatched. CDR1 is PRHDT, CDR2 FYEKMQ, per germline (reference sequence). There are 16 residues in the CDR3. Full variable domain (rest looked up from reference TRBV13 and TRBJ2-2): AAGVIQSPRHLIKEKRETATLKCYPIPRHDTVYWYQQGPGQDPQFLISFYEKMQSDKGSIPDRFSAQQFSDYHSELNMSSLELGDSALYFCASSSLADQNTGELFFGEGSRLTVL.

The gene calls are TRBV2 and TRBJ1-2; the D gene is possibly TRBD1 (5 bases). V was clipped by 0 bases and J by 6 bases, with 14 bases between them. The germline gives CDR1 SNHLY, CDR2 FYNNEI. The CDR3 consists of 15 residues. The CDR3 sequence is CASSEARDLGDGYTF. In nucleotides, the CDR3 is TGTGCCAGCAGTGAAGCTAGGGACTTGGGCGATGGCTACACCTTC.

The genes are TRBV12-3 or TRBV12-4 and TRBJ2-5, with D hard to call. The ends were cut back, 3 bases at V and 1 base at J, with 12 bases in the middle. This CDR3 is 15 amino acids long. Written as DNA, the CDR3 is TGTGCCAGCAGTTTTACGCGGTCTAGCCAAGAGACCCAGTACTTC. It specifies CASSFTRSSQETQYF.

This chain connects TRBV7-9 to TRBJ1-5; a possible D gene is TRBD1 (5 bases). Looked up from germline, CDR1 is SEHNR and CDR2 is FQNEAQ (reference sequence). The germline V and J ends were trimmed by 5 bases and 5 bases, with 16 bases remaining between them. This CDR3 is 15 amino acids long. The CDR3 spells CASSPPGPQHQPQHF. The CDR3 DNA reads as TGTGCCAGCAGCCCTCCGGGACCGCAGCATCAGCCCCAGCATTTT.

This clonotype was observed many times. The V and J genes are TRBV24-1 and TRBJ2-7, with 8 bases lining up with TRBD1. The germline V gene encodes CDR1 KGHDR and CDR2 SFDVKD. With V trimmed by 5 bases and J by 2 bases, 1 base remained unmatched. CDR3 length equals 13 residues. CDR3 loop: CATSAGGTYEQYF. For the CDR3, the DNA is TGTGCCACCAGTGCAGGGGGCACCTACGAGCAGTACTTC.

This clonotype was observed at least ten times. The chain couples TRBV7-2 to TRBJ2-5; 9 bases are shared with TRBD1. This CDR3 is 14 amino acids long. Germline V gene data show CDR1 as SGHTA and CDR2 as FQGNSA. J was trimmed by 1 base and V by 3 bases; bases with no gene match: 0. The CDR3 loop reads CASSLTGGQETQYF. As DNA, the CDR3 is TGTGCCAGCAGCTTGACAGGGGGCCAAGAGACCCAGTACTTC.

In this sample, this clonotype turned up many times. The genes are TRBV2 and TRBJ2-1; 9 bases agree with TRBD2. This CDR3 comprises 13 residues. The junction had 2 bases not matched to a gene; V was cut back by 7 bases and J by 4 bases. Germline CDR1 is SNHLY and CDR2 is FYNNEI. CDR3: CASIAGAYNEQFF. The CDR3 bases are TGTGCCAGCATAGCGGGGGCGTACAATGAGCAGTTCTTC.

This clonotype has a count of ten or more. The gene calls are TRBV5-1 and TRBJ2-4; TRBD1 agrees at 8 bases. This CDR3 has 13 residues. V shed 3 bases, J shed 6 bases, and the junction held 2 bases outside the gene matches. Looked up from germline, CDR1 is SGHRS and CDR2 is YFSETQ. CDR3 in amino acids: CASSYDRGNIQYF. CDR3 nucleotides: TGCGCCAGCAGCTATGACAGGGGAAACATTCAGTACTTC.

This clonotype showed up many times. This chain joins TRBV20-1 and TRBJ1-1; 8 bases map to TRBD1. CDR1 and CDR2 from the germline V gene are DFQATT and SNEGSKA (reference sequence). The CDR3 has 12 amino acids. V lost 5 bases and J lost 5; bases outside the gene matches: 4. The CDR3 bases are TGCAGTGCTGGACAGGGTGGGACTGAAGCTTTCTTT. It encodes CSAGQGGTEAFF.

In its sample, this clonotype was seen once. This chain connects TRBV10-2 to TRBJ2-2, with D possibly matching TRBD1 (6 bases). In germline, CDR1 is WSHSY, CDR2 SAAADI. V was pared by 2 bases and J by 1 base, with 17 bases between. CDR3 length equals 18 residues. CDR3 in amino acids: CASSEPTWDIKNTGELFF. The CDR3 DNA is TGCGCCAGCAGTGAGCCTACCTGGGACATTAAGAACACCGGGGAGCTGTTTTTT.

The chain has TRBV2 and TRBJ2-5; weak D call: TRBD2 (6 bases). V was shortened by 6 bases and J by 1 base, with 15 bases between the two germline ends. This CDR3 is built from 15 residues. Germline CDR1 is SNHLY and CDR2 is FYNNEI. CDR3 sequence reads: CASSSKGLFQETQYF. The CDR3 DNA is TGTGCCAGCAGCTCAAAAGGACTATTCCAAGAGACCCAGTACTTC.

As regards this clonotype: One end of the junction is discordant with germline, which a read error may explain. The chain links TRBV7-9 to TRBJ1-6; 7 bases agree with TRBD1. The CDR3 totals 16 residues. Germline V lookup: CDR1 SEHNR, CDR2 FQNEAQ (reference sequence). CDR3 region: CASSSNRDSDNSPLHF. In nucleotides, the CDR3 is TGCGCCAGCAGCTCGAACCGGGACAGCGATAATTCACCCCTCCACTTT.

This clonotype occurred many times. The chain combines TRBV5-6 with TRBJ2-5; TRBD2 is a possible D gene (6 bases). This CDR3 contains 13 residues. CDR1 is SGHDT, CDR2 YYEEEE, per germline. V was shortened by 5 bases and J by 5 bases, with 13 bases between the two germline ends. The CDR3: CASSLGTPETQYF. As DNA, the CDR3 is TGTGCCAGCAGTCTCGGGACTCCGGAGACCCAGTACTTC.

This clonotype was seen just once. This sequence joins TRBV7-9 and TRBJ2-7, with D possibly TRBD1 on 5 matching bases. The germline V and J ends were trimmed by 5 bases and 2 bases, with 16 bases remaining between them. The CDR3 runs 15 residues. Germline loops: CDR1 SEHNR, CDR2 FQNEAQ (reference sequence). The CDR3 protein is CASSTGPSAPYEQYF. The CDR3 nucleotides read TGTGCCAGCAGCACAGGCCCATCCGCCCCCTACGAGCAGTACTTC.

This clonotype showed up just a few times. The genes are TRBV9 and TRBJ2-3; D uncertain. This CDR3 has 16 residues. With 4 bases removed from V and 2 bases from J, the gap between germline ends came to 17 bases. The germline V gene has CDR1 SGDLS and CDR2 YYNGEE. CDR3 protein: CASSPPMGRATDTQYF. CDR3 coding DNA: TGTGCCAGCAGCCCCCCGATGGGAAGAGCCACAGATACGCAGTATTTT.

This rearrangement joins TRBV28 to TRBJ2-5, with D maybe TRBD1 (7 bases). Trimming shortened V by 6 bases and J by 5 bases, and 19 bases separated the two germline ends. CDR3 length: 15 residues. Germline V CDR1 and CDR2: MDHEN, SYDVKM. The CDR3: CASSPGRRGRETQYF. The CDR3 DNA reads TGTGCCAGCAGCCCAGGGCGCAGGGGGAGGGAGACCCAGTACTTC.

This sequence joins TRBV6-1 and TRBJ1-2; D is uncertain. Germline V gene sequence: CDR1 MNHNS, CDR2 SASEGT. The CDR3 runs 14 residues. Trimming left V 6 bases short and J 4 bases short, with 15 bases between. The CDR3 bases are TGTGCCAGCAGCGGTTTATCCGTGGTCTATGGCTACACCTTC. Translation: CASSGLSVVYGYTF.

This clonotype was picked up many times. CDR3 sequence: CASSLFAGVGEQFF. CDR3 DNA sequence: TGCGCCAGCAGCTTGTTTGCGGGAGTCGGTGAGCAGTTCTTC. V gene TRBV5-1 combines with J gene TRBJ2-1; TRBD2 matches 7 bases. With V trimmed by 1 base and J by 9 bases, 7 bases remained unmatched. CDR1 SGHRS and CDR2 YFSETQ come from the germline V gene. The CDR3 contains 14 residues.